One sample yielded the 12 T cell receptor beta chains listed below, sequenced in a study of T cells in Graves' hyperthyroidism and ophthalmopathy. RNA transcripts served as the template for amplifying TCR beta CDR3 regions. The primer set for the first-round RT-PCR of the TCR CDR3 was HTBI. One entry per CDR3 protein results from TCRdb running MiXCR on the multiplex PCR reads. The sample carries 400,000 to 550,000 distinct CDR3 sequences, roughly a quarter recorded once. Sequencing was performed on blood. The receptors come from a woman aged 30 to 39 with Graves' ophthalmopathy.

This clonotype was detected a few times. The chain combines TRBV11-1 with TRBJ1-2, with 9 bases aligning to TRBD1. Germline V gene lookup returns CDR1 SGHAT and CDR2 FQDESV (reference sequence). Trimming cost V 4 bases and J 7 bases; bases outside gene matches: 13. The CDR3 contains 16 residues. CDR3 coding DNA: TGTGCCAGCAGCTCACTGCGACAGGGGGAATCGGGTGGCTACACCTTC. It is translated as CASSSLRQGESGGYTF.

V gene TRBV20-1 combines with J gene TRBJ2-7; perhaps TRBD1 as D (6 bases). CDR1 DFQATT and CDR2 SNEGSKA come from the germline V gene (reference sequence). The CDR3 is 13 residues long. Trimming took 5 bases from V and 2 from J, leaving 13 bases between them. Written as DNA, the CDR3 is TGCAGTGCTCGGATGGACAGTACCTACGAGCAGTACGTC. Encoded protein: CSARMDSTYEQYV.

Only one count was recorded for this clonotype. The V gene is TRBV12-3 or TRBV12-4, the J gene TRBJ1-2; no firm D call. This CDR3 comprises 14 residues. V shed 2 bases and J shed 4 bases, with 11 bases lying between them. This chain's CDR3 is CASSLNSGRYGYTF. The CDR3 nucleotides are TGTGCCAGCAGTTTAAATTCCGGCCGCTATGGCTACACCTTC.

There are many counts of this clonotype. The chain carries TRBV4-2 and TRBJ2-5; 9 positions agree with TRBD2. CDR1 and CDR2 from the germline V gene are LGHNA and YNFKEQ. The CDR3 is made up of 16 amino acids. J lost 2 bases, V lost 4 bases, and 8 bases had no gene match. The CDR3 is CASSRDSAGGQETQYF. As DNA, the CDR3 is TGTGCCAGCAGCCGAGATTCGGCGGGGGGGCAAGAGACCCAGTACTTC.

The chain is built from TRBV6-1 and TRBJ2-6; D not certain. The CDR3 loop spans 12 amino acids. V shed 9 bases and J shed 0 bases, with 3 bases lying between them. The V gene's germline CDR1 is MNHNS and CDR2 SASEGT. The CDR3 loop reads CASISGANVLTF. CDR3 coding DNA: TGTGCCAGTATCTCTGGGGCCAACGTCCTGACTTTC.

Here the CDR3 reads CASSLRVAYEQYF. The CDR3 region has the DNA TGTGCCAGCAGTCTGAGGGTTGCCTACGAGCAGTACTTC. The V and J genes are TRBV6-1 and TRBJ2-7; possible D gene TRBD2, 5 bases. The CDR3 has 13 residues. CDR1 and CDR2 (germline): MNHNS, SASEGT. The ends were cut back, 5 bases at V and 2 bases at J, with 10 bases in the middle.

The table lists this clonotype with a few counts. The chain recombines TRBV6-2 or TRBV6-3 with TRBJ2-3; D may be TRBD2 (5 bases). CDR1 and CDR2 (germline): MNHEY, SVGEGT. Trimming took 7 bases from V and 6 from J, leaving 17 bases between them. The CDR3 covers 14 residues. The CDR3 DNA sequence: TGTGCCAGCACCCTAACACGGGGTAGGGATACGCAGTATTTT. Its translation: CASTLTRGRDTQYF.

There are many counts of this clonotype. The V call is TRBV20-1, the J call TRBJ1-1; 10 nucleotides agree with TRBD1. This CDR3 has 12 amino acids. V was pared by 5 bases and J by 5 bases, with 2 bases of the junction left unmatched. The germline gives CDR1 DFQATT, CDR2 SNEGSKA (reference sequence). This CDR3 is CSASGQGTEAFF. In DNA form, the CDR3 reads TGCAGTGCTTCGGGACAGGGGACTGAAGCTTTCTTT.

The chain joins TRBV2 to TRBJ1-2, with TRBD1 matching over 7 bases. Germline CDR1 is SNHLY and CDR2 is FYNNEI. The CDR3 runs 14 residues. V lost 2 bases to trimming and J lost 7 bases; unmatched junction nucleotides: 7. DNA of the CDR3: TGTGCCAGCAGTGAAAGCCCCCGGGACAGTGGCTACACCTTC. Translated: CASSESPRDSGYTF. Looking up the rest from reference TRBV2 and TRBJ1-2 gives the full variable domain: EPEVTQTPSHQVTQMGQEVILRCVPISNHLYFYWYRQILGQKVEFLVSFYNNEISEKSEIFDDQFSVERPDGSNFTLKIRSTKLEDSAMYFCASSESPRDSGYTFGSGTRLTVV.

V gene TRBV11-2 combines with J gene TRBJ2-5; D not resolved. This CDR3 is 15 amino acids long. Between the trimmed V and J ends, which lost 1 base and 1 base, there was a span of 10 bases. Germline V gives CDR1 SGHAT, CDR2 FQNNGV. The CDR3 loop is CASSLAWYSQETQYF. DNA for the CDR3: TGTGCCAGCAGCTTAGCCTGGTATTCCCAAGAGACCCAGTACTTC.

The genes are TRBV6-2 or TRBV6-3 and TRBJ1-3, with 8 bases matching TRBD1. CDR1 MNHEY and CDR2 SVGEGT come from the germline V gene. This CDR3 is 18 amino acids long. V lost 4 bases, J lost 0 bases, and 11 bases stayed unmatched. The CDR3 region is CASSSPTGGTFSGNTIYF. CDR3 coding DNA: TGTGCCAGCAGTTCACCTACAGGGGGAACATTCTCTGGAAACACCATATATTTT.

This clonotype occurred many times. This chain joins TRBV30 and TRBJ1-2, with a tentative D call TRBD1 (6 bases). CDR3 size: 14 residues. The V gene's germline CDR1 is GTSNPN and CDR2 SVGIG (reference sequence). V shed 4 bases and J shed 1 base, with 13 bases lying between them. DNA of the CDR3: TGTGCCTGGACCCGGGGGGCCATTAACTATGGCTACACCTTC. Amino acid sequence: CAWTRGAINYGYTF.